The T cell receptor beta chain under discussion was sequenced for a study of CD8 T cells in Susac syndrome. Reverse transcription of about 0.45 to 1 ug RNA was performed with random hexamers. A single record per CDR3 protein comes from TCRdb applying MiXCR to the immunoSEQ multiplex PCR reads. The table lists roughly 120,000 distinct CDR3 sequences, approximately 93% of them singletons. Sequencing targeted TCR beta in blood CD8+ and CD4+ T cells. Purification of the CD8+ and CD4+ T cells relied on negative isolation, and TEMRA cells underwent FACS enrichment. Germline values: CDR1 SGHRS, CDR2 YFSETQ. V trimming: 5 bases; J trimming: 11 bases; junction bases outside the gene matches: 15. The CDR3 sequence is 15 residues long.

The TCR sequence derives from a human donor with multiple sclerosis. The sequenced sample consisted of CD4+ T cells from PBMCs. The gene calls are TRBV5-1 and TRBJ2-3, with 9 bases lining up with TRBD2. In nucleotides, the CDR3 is TGCGCCAGCAGTCTTCAGCGGGGGGCCCAGGGGGGGCAGTATTTT. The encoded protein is CASSLQRGAQGGQYF.